The 27 T cell receptor beta chains below were found in one sample sequenced in a study of cytomegalovirus exposure and HLA in healthy donors. This PCR relied on a set of 60 Vbeta primers and 13 Jbeta primers. Clones were sequenced by immunoSEQ multiplex PCR, and TCRdb holds only the in-frame ones, with some missing. The sample yields approximately 280,000 clones, roughly 90% seen once. The sample comprised PBMCs. The receptors stem from a young woman in good health and CMV-seronegative.

A remark on this clone: One end of the junction is discordant with germline, which a read error may explain. The rearrangement uses TRBV27 and TRBJ1-1; D gene ambiguous. The germline V gene encodes CDR1 MNHEY and CDR2 SMNVEV (reference sequence). This CDR3 is 16 amino acids long. The CDR3 DNA reads as TGTGCCAGCAGTCTATCTATTTTGGAGATGAACACTGAAGCTTTCTTT. Encoded protein: CASSLSILEMNTEAFF.

This chain connects TRBV29-1 to TRBJ1-3; perhaps TRBD1 as D (6 bases). The CDR3 spans 14 residues. Per germline, CDR1 SQVTM and CDR2 ANQGSEA. V lost 5 bases and J lost 2, with 13 bases in between. In DNA form, the CDR3 reads TGCAGCGTTCAGGGGATGGGTACTGGAAACACCATATATTTT. It encodes CSVQGMGTGNTIYF.

This rearrangement joins TRBV5-8 to TRBJ1-6; the D is unclear. With 2 bases removed from V and 7 bases from J, the gap between germline ends came to 7 bases. This CDR3 is 13 amino acids long. Germline loops: CDR1 SGHTS, CDR2 YDEGEE. The CDR3 spells CASSLELNSPLHF. CDR3 nucleotide sequence: TGTGCCAGCAGCTTAGAGTTAAATTCACCCCTCCACTTT.

This clone was seen only once. This chain uses TRBV4-1 with TRBJ1-1; D is uncertain. Germline V CDR1 and CDR2: MGHRA, YSYEKL. Trimming took 0 bases from V and 5 from J, leaving 16 bases between them. The CDR3 length is 16 residues. This chain's CDR3 is CASSQEVKVKRTEAFF. The DNA for the CDR3 is TGCGCCAGCAGCCAAGAGGTCAAGGTGAAGCGGACTGAAGCTTTCTTT.

The chain links TRBV27 to TRBJ2-3, with 7 bases aligning to TRBD2. The CDR3 contains 14 residues. Germline lookup yields CDR1 MNHEY and CDR2 SMNVEV (reference sequence). V dropped 2 bases and J dropped 5; count of bases not matched to a gene: 4. This CDR3 reads CASSLGLGQDTQYF. The CDR3 coding sequence is TGTGCCAGCAGTTTAGGACTAGGACAAGATACGCAGTATTTT.

The chain recombines TRBV7-2 with TRBJ2-6; D might be TRBD1 (5 bases). The V and J ends lost 5 bases and 2 bases respectively, with 10 bases between them. The CDR3 sequence is 15 residues long. Germline CDR1 and CDR2: SGHTA and FQGNSA. The DNA of the CDR3 is TGTGCCAGCAGCGTCCAGGGTGCTGGGGCCAACGTCCTGACTTTC. Its protein product is CASSVQGAGANVLTF.

The chain has TRBV11-2 and TRBJ2-7, with 10 bases fitting TRBD1. Germline V CDR1 and CDR2: SGHAT, FQNNGV. This CDR3 has 16 amino acids. Trimming removed 3 bases from V and 3 bases from J; junction bases left unmatched: 8. CDR3 DNA: TGTGCCAGCAGCTTTTACGCGGGACAGGGGCTCTACGAGCAGTACTTC. Translation: CASSFYAGQGLYEQYF.

This rearrangement joins TRBV10-3 to TRBJ1-1; TRBD1 matches 7 bases. This CDR3 is built from 16 residues. The germline V gene encodes CDR1 ENHRY and CDR2 SYGVKD. The trim removed 3 bases at V and 2 bases at J, leaving 9 bases unmatched. The CDR3 region is CAISDLGGRTNTEAFF. The CDR3 coding sequence is TGTGCCATCAGTGATCTAGGGGGCCGAACAAACACTGAAGCTTTCTTT.

This chain joins TRBV9 and TRBJ1-2; D not resolved. CDR1 and CDR2 from the germline V gene are SGDLS and YYNGEE. This CDR3 is built from 15 residues. V shed 0 bases and J shed 1 base, with 10 bases lying between them. The CDR3 bases are TGTGCCAGCAGCGTAGACAAGTTATTTAACTATGGCTACACCTTC. This sequence encodes CASSVDKLFNYGYTF.

The rearrangement uses TRBV25-1 and TRBJ1-1; TRBD1 agrees at 7 bases. Germline V gene data show CDR1 as MGHDK and CDR2 as SYGVNS. The V gene end was trimmed by 8 bases and the J gene end by 8 bases; junction bases not matched to a gene: 14. The CDR3 totals 14 residues. The CDR3: CASGKTGTAAEAFF. CDR3 nucleotide sequence: TGTGCCAGCGGGAAGACAGGGACGGCCGCAGAAGCTTTCTTT. The whole variable domain, remainder taken from reference TRBV25-1 and TRBJ1-1, is EADIYQTPRYLVIGTGKKITLECSQTMGHDKMYWYQQDPGMELHLIHYSYGVNSTEKGDLSSESTVSRIRTEHFPLTLESARPSHTSQYLCASGKTGTAAEAFFGQGTRLTVV.

CDR3 amino acids: CASSQETKGYTF. CDR3 nucleotide sequence: TGCGCCAGCAGCCAAGAGACAAAGGGCTACACCTTC. The chain joins TRBV4-1 to TRBJ1-2; D gene ambiguous. V lost 0 bases and J lost 8, with 7 bases in between. The CDR3 has 12 amino acids. In germline, CDR1 is MGHRA, CDR2 YSYEKL.

V and J are TRBV30 and TRBJ1-3, with 8 bases fitting TRBD1. In germline, CDR1 is GTSNPN, CDR2 SVGIG (reference sequence). The CDR3 contains 16 residues. J was trimmed by 1 base and V by 1 base; bases with no gene match: 6. Here the CDR3 reads CAWSGGRGLSGNTIYF. CDR3 nucleotides: TGTGCCTGGAGTGGTGGCAGGGGGCTATCTGGAAACACCATATATTTT.

This chain connects TRBV5-1 to TRBJ2-3, with 14 nucleotides matching TRBD2. J gave up 0 bases and V 4 bases, and 10 bases lay outside the gene matches. Germline values: CDR1 SGHRS, CDR2 YFSETQ. CDR3 length equals 19 residues. CDR3 nucleotides: TGCGCCAGCAGCCCGTGGACTAGCGGGGGGTCACCCAGCACAGATACGCAGTATTTT. Its translation: CASSPWTSGGSPSTDTQYF.

This clone has only one observation. This rearrangement joins TRBV6-6 to TRBJ2-1; a possible D gene is TRBD2 (7 bases). The CDR3 covers 15 residues. Trimming removed 3 bases at V and 1 base at J, with 10 bases between. Germline CDR1 is MNHNY and CDR2 is SVGAGI (reference sequence). The CDR3 region is CASSYGGASYNEQFF. In DNA, the CDR3 is TGTGCCAGCAGTTATGGGGGGGCATCCTACAATGAGCAGTTCTTC.

CDR3 region: CASSETYNIYGYTF. CDR3 DNA sequence: TGTGCCAGCAGTGAAACGTACAACATCTATGGCTACACCTTC. The chain employs TRBV6-1 and TRBJ1-2, with D unclear. The V gene lost 2 bases and the J gene lost 4 bases, with 11 bases spanning the gap. The length of the CDR3 is 14 residues. Germline CDR1 MNHNS, CDR2 SASEGT.

This clone was seen only once. The DNA for the CDR3 is TGCGCCAGCAGCCTAGGACTAGCACAAGAGACCCAGTACTTC. Its protein is CASSLGLAQETQYF. V gene TRBV5-1 combines with J gene TRBJ2-5, with TRBD2 matching over 8 bases. Germline assignment: CDR1 SGHRS and CDR2 YFSETQ. The CDR3 loop spans 14 amino acids. Losses at the gene ends were 4 bases for V and 2 bases for J; bases not matched to a gene: 4.

This clone came up once. The chain is built from TRBV27 and TRBJ2-1; 7 nucleotides match TRBD2. The V gene's germline CDR1 is MNHEY and CDR2 SMNVEV (reference sequence). The CDR3 totals 15 residues. Trimming removed 3 bases from V and 3 bases from J; junction bases left unmatched: 5. The CDR3 region has the DNA TGTGCCAGCAGTTTCTTAGCGGGCGGCTACAATGAGCAGTTCTTC. Amino acid sequence: CASSFLAGGYNEQFF.

The chain uses TRBV18 and TRBJ2-1; 9 bases are shared with TRBD1. J lost 4 bases, V lost 6 bases, and 7 bases had no gene match. CDR1 is KGHSH, CDR2 LQKENI, per germline. The length of the CDR3 is 15 residues. The CDR3: CASSIGTGNYNEQFF. The CDR3 coding sequence is TGTGCCAGCTCTATAGGGACAGGGAATTACAATGAGCAGTTCTTC.

This clone was seen a few times. The chain is built from TRBV9 and TRBJ2-7, with TRBD2 matching 9 bases. The CDR3 has 14 amino acids. CDR1 is SGDLS and CDR2 is YYNGEE in the germline V gene. V gave up 6 bases and J gave up 2 bases; unmatched junction bases: 6. The CDR3 DNA reads TGTGCCAGCACCCCCGGACTAGCGCCCTACGAGCAGTACTTC. This gives the protein CASTPGLAPYEQYF.

The chain is built from TRBV5-1 and TRBJ1-4; possibly TRBD1 for D (5 bases). The germline V gene has CDR1 SGHRS and CDR2 YFSETQ. V lost 0 bases, J lost 8 bases, and 11 bases lay in between. The CDR3 totals 14 residues. CDR3 sequence reads: CASSLVGGTEKLFF. The CDR3 bases are TGCGCCAGCAGCTTGGTGGGGGGGACCGAAAAACTGTTTTTT.

V and J are TRBV28 and TRBJ1-3; D may be TRBD1 (5 bases). Trimming stripped 2 bases from V and 1 base from J, with 9 bases between. The CDR3 runs to 15 residues. CDR1 is MDHEN and CDR2 is SYDVKM in the germline V gene. The CDR3 nucleotides are TGTGCCAGCAGTTTAAGTAGGGGTTCTGGAAACACCATATATTTT. It is translated as CASSLSRGSGNTIYF. Full variable domain (remainder filled in from reference TRBV28 and TRBJ1-3): DVKVTQSSRYLVKRTGEKVFLECVQDMDHENMFWYRQDPGLGLRLIYFSYDVKMKEKGDIPEGYSVSREKKERFSLILESASTNQTSMYLCASSLSRGSGNTIYFGEGSWLTVV.

The chain employs TRBV18 and TRBJ2-7; 8 nucleotides agree with TRBD1. This CDR3 is built from 14 residues. Germline trimming cut 3 bases from V and 5 bases from J; bases unmatched to any gene: 6. The germline gives CDR1 KGHSH, CDR2 LQKENI. As DNA, the CDR3 is TGTGCCAGCTCACCGGGACAGGCTAGAAACGAGCAGTACTTC. Its protein is CASSPGQARNEQYF.

The chain uses TRBV30 and TRBJ2-3, with D unresolved. The CDR3 loop spans 15 amino acids. Trimming pared 3 bases from V and 2 bases from J, leaving 15 bases between. Germline-derived CDR1 and CDR2 are GTSNPN and SVGIG (reference sequence). The CDR3 spells CAWRGAPWSTDTQYF. In DNA, the CDR3 is TGTGCCTGGAGGGGCGCCCCGTGGTCCACAGATACGCAGTATTTT.

The chain couples TRBV5-1 to TRBJ1-3; the D is unclear. The CDR3 is 17 amino acids. Trimming shortened V by 4 bases and J by 0 bases, and 17 bases separated the two germline ends. CDR1 is SGHRS and CDR2 is YFSETQ in the germline V gene. This chain's CDR3 is CASSPLVSSSSGNTIYF. The CDR3 coding sequence is TGCGCCAGCAGCCCCCTCGTGAGTTCCTCCTCTGGAAACACCATATATTTT.

The chain is built from TRBV2 and TRBJ2-3; 15 bases fit TRBD2. The CDR3 spans 22 residues. Germline assignment: CDR1 SNHLY and CDR2 FYNNEI. With V trimmed by 6 bases and J by 0 bases, 19 bases remained unmatched. The CDR3: CASRDFGLAGGSHKSSTDTQYF. CDR3 coding DNA: TGTGCCAGCAGGGATTTCGGACTAGCGGGGGGGTCACACAAATCTAGCACAGATACGCAGTATTTT.

J is TRBJ1-1 and V is TRBV30; D is unclear. Germline V gene lookup returns CDR1 GTSNPN and CDR2 SVGIG (reference sequence). V lost 1 base to trimming and J lost 10 bases, with 13 bases between them. This CDR3 has 12 amino acids. CDR3 region: CAWSGLLPRAFF. The CDR3 DNA reads as TGTGCCTGGAGTGGCTTACTTCCGAGAGCTTTCTTT.

This chain joins TRBV13 and TRBJ2-5; 8 positions agree with TRBD2. The CDR3 is made up of 17 amino acids. Germline CDR1 PRHDT, CDR2 FYEKMQ (reference sequence). V lost 0 bases and J lost 2; bases outside the gene matches: 8. CDR3 bases: TGTGCCAGCAGCTTAGGGGGCGGCGGGGGGCCTCAAGAGACCCAGTACTTC. Translated, it gives CASSLGGGGGPQETQYF.